Following are 10 T cell receptor beta chains from one sample sequenced in a study of CD8+ T cells in alopecia areata. Treatment described: oral pan-JAK inhibitor, 5-10 mg twice daily. As the sequencing template, cDNA was produced by extracting RNA and reverse transcribing it. The method was immunoSEQ multiplex PCR; TCRdb's version includes in-frame clones alone and lacks a portion of them. Of approximately 130,000 clones listed, over 60% are singletons. The input for sequencing was CD4+ T cells sorted from blood, taken at week 4, from a patient treated with tofacitinib. Receptor source: a human donor with alopecia areata.

The chain has TRBV9 and TRBJ2-1, with a possible D match to TRBD2 (6 bases). V lost 4 bases, J lost 5 bases, and 13 bases lay in between. CDR1 is SGDLS and CDR2 is YYNGEE in the germline V gene. The CDR3 extends over 14 amino acids. This chain's CDR3 is CASSPTGVNNEQFF. The CDR3 region has the DNA TGTGCCAGCAGCCCGACGGGGGTTAACAATGAGCAGTTCTTC.

The chain has TRBV29-1 and TRBJ1-2, with D perhaps TRBD1 (5 bases). The CDR3 runs to 13 residues. Germline V gene data show CDR1 as SQVTM and CDR2 as ANQGSEA. Deletions cut 2 bases from V and 6 bases from J, with 13 bases between. In nucleotides, the CDR3 is TGCAGCGTTGAAAGCAGGGACGAGGATGGCTACACCTTC. Translation gives CSVESRDEDGYTF.

The rearrangement links TRBV27 to TRBJ2-5; 8 bases map to TRBD1. Germline CDR1 MNHEY, CDR2 SMNVEV (reference sequence). This CDR3 is built from 15 residues. Trimming at V came to 4 bases and at J to 2 bases, leaving 6 bases not matched to a gene. As DNA, the CDR3 is TGTGCCAGCAGTTCTAGGACAGGGCTACAAGAGACCCAGTACTTC. Its protein product is CASSSRTGLQETQYF.

The V and J genes are TRBV6-6 and TRBJ1-2, with TRBD1 matching 8 bases. Unmatched junction bases numbered 8, after V lost 6 bases and J lost 8 bases. Germline V CDR1 and CDR2: MNHNY, SVGAGI (reference sequence). The CDR3 loop spans 13 amino acids. This CDR3 reads CASSRGQGGGYTF. The CDR3 coding sequence is TGTGCCAGCAGCCGTGGACAGGGCGGCGGCTACACCTTC.

This clone appeared a few times. The chain links TRBV11-2 to TRBJ1-5, with D perhaps matching TRBD1 (5 bases). Trimming left V 1 base short and J 1 base short, with 11 bases between. Germline assignment: CDR1 SGHAT and CDR2 FQNNGV. The CDR3 length is 16 residues. CDR3 loop: CASSLGQTSSNQPQHF. CDR3 nucleotide sequence: TGTGCCAGCAGCTTAGGACAGACTTCAAGCAATCAGCCCCAGCATTTT.

CDR3: CASSLAGRPPLNEQFF. In DNA form, the CDR3 reads TGTGCCAGCAGCTTGGCCGGCCGGCCTCCGCTCAATGAGCAGTTCTTC. V usage is TRBV5-6 and J usage is TRBJ2-1; D unclear. Germline values: CDR1 SGHDT, CDR2 YYEEEE. The CDR3 has 16 residues. V was trimmed by 0 bases and J by 6 bases, leaving 16 bases between them.

The chain links TRBV7-9 to TRBJ2-4, with TRBD1 identical over 11 bases. The CDR3 runs to 14 residues. J gave up 6 bases and V 4 bases, and 2 bases lay outside the gene matches. CDR1 is SEHNR and CDR2 is FQNEAQ in the germline V gene (reference sequence). CDR3 sequence reads: CASSSGQGANIQYF. The CDR3, as DNA: TGTGCCAGCAGCTCCGGACAGGGGGCAAACATTCAGTACTTC.

The chain employs TRBV9 and TRBJ2-5; D perhaps matches TRBD2 (5 bases). CDR3 length: 13 amino acids. Per germline, CDR1 SGDLS and CDR2 YYNGEE. V gave up 3 bases and J gave up 7 bases, with 13 bases separating them. CDR3 in amino acids: CASSATSAGTQYF. DNA of the CDR3: TGTGCCAGCAGCGCCACCTCGGCGGGGACCCAGTACTTC. Supplemented by reference TRBV9 and TRBJ2-5, the full variable domain reads DSGVTQTPKHLITATGQRVTLRCSPRSGDLSVYWYQQSLDQGLQFLIQYYNGEERAKGNILERFSAQQFPDLHSELNLSSLELGDSALYFCASSATSAGTQYFGPGTRLLVL.

This clone has more than one count but fewer than ten. The chain uses TRBV28 and TRBJ1-2; 9 bases agree with TRBD1. V shed 10 bases, J shed 6 bases, and the junction held 9 bases outside the gene matches. Germline CDR1 MDHEN, CDR2 SYDVKM. The CDR3 extends over 13 amino acids. The CDR3 sequence: CATWTGANHGYTF. In DNA form, the CDR3 reads TGTGCCACCTGGACAGGGGCGAATCATGGCTACACCTTC.

This clone was seen more than once but under ten times. The chain employs TRBV27 and TRBJ2-3; no clear D. From germline, CDR1 is MNHEY and CDR2 SMNVEV (reference sequence). The CDR3 spans 15 residues. The V end lost 5 bases, the J end lost 3 bases, and 15 bases lay between the germline ends. The chain's CDR3 is CASSTHSVGTDTQYF. The DNA for the CDR3 is TGTGCCAGCAGTACCCATAGTGTGGGAACAGATACGCAGTATTTT.